This T cell receptor (beta chain) was sequenced in a study of T cells in Graves' hyperthyroidism and ophthalmopathy. From germline, CDR1 is SGHNT and CDR2 YENEEA. V was pared by 5 bases and J by 1 base, with 6 bases between. The CDR3 has 13 residues. Amplification of TCR beta CDR3 regions used RNA as the template. The HTBI primer set served for first-round RT-PCR of the TCR CDR3. TCRdb reprocessed the multiplex PCR reads via MiXCR and lists one record per CDR3 protein. The table has 400,000 or so distinct CDR3 sequences, more than 12% seen once. This clonotype was observed many times. What it recognizes is unknown. Notes on the study in general: Blood also carried most thyroid clonotypes expanded above 0.001.

Ophthalmopathy patients showed a Clinical Activity Score of at least 3, NOSPECS grade of at least 4 and duration under 3 months. Exclusion of patients followed from uncontrolled infection, other autoimmune disease, pregnancy or lactation. Sequenced input: blood. The V gene is TRBV11-3, the J gene TRBJ2-1; no clear D. The TCR sequence derives from a man in his fifties with Graves' ophthalmopathy. CDR3 coding DNA: TGTGCCAGCAGCCGGACGTCCTACAATGAGCAGTTCTTC. Its protein product is CASSRTSYNEQFF.